This record covers a single TCR beta chain. This clonotype was seen a few times. Its cognate antigen has yet to be identified. No base qualities exist here, and no much larger clone lies one base off it. Donors were 35 to 40 systemically healthy Caucasian individuals from Russia aged roughly 6 to 95 years. Around 10 milliliters of peripheral blood were collected from each donor into EDTA-treated Vacutainer tubes. Ficoll-Paque density-gradient centrifugation was used to isolate PBMCs, with at least 6.5 million per sample. Total RNA, at least 6 micrograms per sample, was extracted from PBMCs with Trizol reagent. For every donor, flow cytometry on a PBMC aliquot measured the percentage of naive CD45RAhigh/CD27high T cells. Library generation was performed with 5' RACE. The run used an Illumina HiSeq 2500. A second PCR of roughly 7 to 12 cycles was performed with a sample-barcoded 5' primer and a J-beta primer mix. Each TCR beta cDNA molecule received a unique molecular identifier from a template-switch 5' adaptor carrying 12 random nucleotides. Each sample yielded at least 2.5 million CDR3-containing paired-end reads. First-strand cDNA was synthesized from all RNA with the Mint cDNA synthesis kit, primed by a TRBC-specific oligonucleotide. Following uracil-DNA glycosylase treatment, a first 18-cycle PCR with universal primers M1SS and BC2_uni_R was performed on all cDNA. The authors processed their data as follows. Normalization of each sample was performed by random selection of 1 million high-quality reads, each carrying a distinct molecular identifier. Instead of being binned into consensus sequences, reads with shared molecular identifiers were discarded. CDR3 identification, clonotype clustering and error correction used MiTCR with a Q25 quality threshold and the strictest error-elimination algorithm. A nonparametric unseen species model using Euler transformation provided a lower-bound estimate of total TCR beta diversity. TCRdb redid the processing of the public reads, applying fastp at Q25 and MiXCR, and retained in-frame beta chains. Every CDR3 protein is listed once, alongside the most common genes and DNA of its rows. The V and J calls here are based on TCRdb, not the publication. This sample has 750,000 to 850,000 distinct CDR3 sequences in its table, and more than 20% of those were observed once. The top ten constitute under 4.5% of the sample.

The CDR3 runs 18 residues from the cysteine to the phenylalanine. Just the 54-base CDR3 DNA is kept, in frame starting at base 1. For this chain, trimming is 7 bases at the V end and 4 bases at the J end, and the number of junction bases without a gene match is 14. In the germline V gene, CDR1 corresponds to MDHEN and CDR2 to SYDVKM. The sample originates from a study of blood T cells in healthy people across ages (dated by TCRdb to 2013 to 2016). Background on the whole study: In model experiments, template switching captured about one uniquely barcoded TCR beta cDNA molecule for every two T cells. Age-related changes in TCR beta repertoire diversity were measured in the study by deep sequencing normalized with unique cDNA molecular identifiers. The donors were split into four age groups: young (average about 16 years), middle-aged (roughly 40), aged (around 67) and long-lived (under 90). Using the same blood draw, the study looked at two additional independent replicas of 1 million unique cDNA reads for two donors, one aged 18 to 30 and the other aged 80 or older. Study-wide conclusions, independent of this receptor: Observed TCR beta diversity per million T cells fell roughly linearly with age, and a significant reduction was already apparent by age around 44. Compared with the aged group, the long-lived group had more naive CD4+ T cells, fewer expanded clones and increased TCR diversity, a pattern suggesting age selection. The percentage of naive T cells measured by flow cytometry correlated strongly with observed TCR beta diversity. Total diversity estimates from one million sequenced T cells were considered lower bounds and underestimates. Because donor CMV infection status was unknown, age-related changes in expanded clonotypes were potentially confounded. Bulk unsorted PBMC profiling prevented conclusive comparison of naive and antigen-experienced compartments.

These same records also appear under a second study, on T cells of mothers and their children. As the second study states: Nine systemically healthy Caucasian individuals, comprising three mothers and their six children, were included as donors. cDNA synthesis consumed the entire amount of extracted RNA, loaded at roughly 1.5 ug RNA in each 15 ul reaction. Sample barcodes and 2-4 random nucleotides were added via the M1S primer in the second PCR. Each mother yielded over 8.5 million TCR beta CDR3 reads and each child 2.5 million to 3 million reads. Thymic selection similarly shapes TCR recombination output in related and unrelated pairs, with minor effect from inherited differences. Normalized repertoire overlap was always found to be slightly, but never significantly, higher in related mother-child pairs than in unrelated mother-child pairs. No persistent microchimeric T cell clones were detected, at a sensitivity of roughly 100 clones per million clonotypes. The study used deep NGS to compare TCR beta repertoires of mothers and children, seeking features distinguishing related mother-child pairs from unrelated individuals. The mean age was about 37 +/- 4 years for the mothers and approximately 11 +/- 4 years for the children. Libraries were sequenced on Illumina HiSeq 2000 with 100+100 nt paired-end reads after adapter ligation with NEBNext reagents. Mother and child libraries were prepared a month apart and sequenced in separate runs to prevent cross-contamination. Between 500,000 and 2,000,000 distinct TCR beta clonotypes were identified per donor. Naive TCR beta clonotypes were estimated from low-frequency clonotypes matched to each donor's FACS-determined naive share, without sorting.

Sequencing used blood. This clonotype originated in a boy aged 5 to 17 in good health. The V gene is TRBV28 and the J gene is TRBJ2-5, with 14 bases matching TRBD2. The nucleotide sequence is given as TGTGCCAGCACCACCCTCCTCCGACTAGCGGGAGGGCTAGAGACCCAGTACTTC. This translates into CASTTLLRLAGGLETQYF.